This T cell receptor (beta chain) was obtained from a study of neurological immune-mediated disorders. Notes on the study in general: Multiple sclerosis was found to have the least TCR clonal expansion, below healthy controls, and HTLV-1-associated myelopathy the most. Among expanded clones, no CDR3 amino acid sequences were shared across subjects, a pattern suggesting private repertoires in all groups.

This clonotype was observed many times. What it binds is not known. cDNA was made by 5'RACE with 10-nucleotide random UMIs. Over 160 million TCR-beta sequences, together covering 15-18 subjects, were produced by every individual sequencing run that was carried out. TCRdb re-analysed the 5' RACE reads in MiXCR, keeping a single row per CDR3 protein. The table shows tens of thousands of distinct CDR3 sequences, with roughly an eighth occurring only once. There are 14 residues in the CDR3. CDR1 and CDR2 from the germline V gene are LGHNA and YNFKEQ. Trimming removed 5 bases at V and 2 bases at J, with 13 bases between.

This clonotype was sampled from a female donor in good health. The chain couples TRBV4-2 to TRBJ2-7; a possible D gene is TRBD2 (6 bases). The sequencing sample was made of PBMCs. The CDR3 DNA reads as TGTGCCAGCAGCGTAAGTAGCGGAACCTACGAGCAGTACTTC. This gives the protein CASSVSSGTYEQYF.